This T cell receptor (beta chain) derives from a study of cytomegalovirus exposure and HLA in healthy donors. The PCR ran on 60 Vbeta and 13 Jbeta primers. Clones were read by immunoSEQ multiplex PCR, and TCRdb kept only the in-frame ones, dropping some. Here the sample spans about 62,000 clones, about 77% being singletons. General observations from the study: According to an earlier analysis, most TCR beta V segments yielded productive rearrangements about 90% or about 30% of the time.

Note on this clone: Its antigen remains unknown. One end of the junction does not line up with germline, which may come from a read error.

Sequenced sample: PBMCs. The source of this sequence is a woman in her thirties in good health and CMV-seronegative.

The CDR3: CASSLMTSGPYDEQFF. CDR3 DNA sequence: TGTGCCAGCAGCTTGATGACTAGCGGTCCCTACGATGAGCAGTTCTTC. V gene TRBV11-2 combines with J gene TRBJ2-1, with TRBD2 matching 9 bases. Germline V gives CDR1 SGHAT, CDR2 FQNNGV. This CDR3 has 16 residues. The full variable domain, completed using reference TRBV11-2 and TRBJ2-1, is EAGVAQSPRYKIIEKRQSVAFWCNPISGHATLYWYQQILGQGPKLLIQFQNNGVVDDSQLPKDRFSAERLKGVDSTLKIQPAKLEDSAVYLCASSLMTSGPYDEQFFGPGTRLTVL.